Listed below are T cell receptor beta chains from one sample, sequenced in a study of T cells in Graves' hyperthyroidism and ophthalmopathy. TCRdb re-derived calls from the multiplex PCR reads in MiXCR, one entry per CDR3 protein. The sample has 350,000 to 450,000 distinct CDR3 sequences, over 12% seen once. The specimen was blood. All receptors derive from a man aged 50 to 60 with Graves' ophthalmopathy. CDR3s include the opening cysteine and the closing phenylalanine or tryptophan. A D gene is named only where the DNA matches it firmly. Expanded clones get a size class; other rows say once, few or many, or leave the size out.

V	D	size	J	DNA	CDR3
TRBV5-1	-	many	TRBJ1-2	TGCGCCAGCAGCTTGGGTGACGGATACTATGGCTACACCTTC	CASSLGDGYYGYTF
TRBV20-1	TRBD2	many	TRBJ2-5	TGCAGTGCTAGTGCCCTAGCGGGGATACAAGAGACCCAGTACTTC	CSASALAGIQETQYF
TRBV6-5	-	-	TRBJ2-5	TGTGCCAGCAGTTCGACTAATTGGGAGACCCAGTACTTC	CASSSTNWETQYF
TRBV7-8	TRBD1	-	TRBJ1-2	TGTGCCAGCAGCATCCGGACAGGGATCGCTGGCTACACCTTC	CASSIRTGIAGYTF
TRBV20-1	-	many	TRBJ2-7	TGCAGTGCTCATCAAAATTACGAGCAGTACTTC	CSAHQNYEQYF
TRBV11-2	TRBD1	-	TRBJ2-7	TGTGCCAGCACGCGCCGGGACAGGCGAGCCTACGAGCAGTACTTC	CASTRRDRRAYEQYF
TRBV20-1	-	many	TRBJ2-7	TGCAGTGCTAACCCGCTCGGGGGAGGAGGGTACGAGCAGTACTTC	CSANPLGGGGYEQYF
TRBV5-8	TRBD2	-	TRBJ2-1	TGTGCCAGCAGCTTGTGGGGCCCGGGACTAGCGGGAGGGCCCGGCTACAATGAGCAGTTCTTC	CASSLWGPGLAGGPGYNEQFF
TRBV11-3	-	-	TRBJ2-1	TGTGCCAGCAGCTTAGAGAGCGAGGGATTCGATGAGCAGTTCTTC	CASSLESEGFDEQFF
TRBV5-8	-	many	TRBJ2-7	TGTGCCAGCAGCTTGGACCTAACAGCGGACGAGCAGTACTTC	CASSLDLTADEQYF
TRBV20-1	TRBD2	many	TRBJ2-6	TGCAGTGCCCCGATCGGGACTAGCGGGAAGTACTCTGGGGCCAACGTCCTGACTTTC	CSAPIGTSGKYSGANVLTF
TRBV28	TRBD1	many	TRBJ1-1	TGTGCCAGCAGGAGGACGAAACAGGGGGCGCGATCCACTGAAGCTTTCTTT	CASRRTKQGARSTEAFF
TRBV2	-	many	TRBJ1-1	TGTGCCAGCAGCGGAGGGTGGACTGGTGAAGCTTTCTTT	CASSGGWTGEAFF
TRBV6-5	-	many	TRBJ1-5	TGTGCCAGCAGTTACTCGAGGGCAGGGAATCAGCCCCAGCATTTT	CASSYSRAGNQPQHF
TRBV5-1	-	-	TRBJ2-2	TGCGCCAGTCGGCTTTCCACGAACACCGGGGAGCTGTTTTTT	CASRLSTNTGELFF
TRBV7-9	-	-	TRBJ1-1	TGTGCCAGCACCTCCACCTCATCCGGGAATGAAGCTTTCTTT	CASTSTSSGNEAFF
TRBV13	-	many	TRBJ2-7	TGTGCCAGCAGCTTAGGCCTAGTCCAGGTAGGCGAGCAGTACTTC	CASSLGLVQVGEQYF
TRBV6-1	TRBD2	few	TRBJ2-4	TGTGCCAGCAGCTATGGACTAGCTCTAGCCAAAAACATTCAGTACTTC	CASSYGLALAKNIQYF
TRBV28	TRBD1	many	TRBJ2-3	TGTGCCAGCAGCCCCACTCGGACAGGGGGCCCAGATACGCAGTATTTT	CASSPTRTGGPDTQYF
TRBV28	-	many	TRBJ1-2	TGTGCCAGCAGTTTCGGGCAGAACTATGGCTACACCTTC	CASSFGQNYGYTF
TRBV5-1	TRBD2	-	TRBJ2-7	TGCGCCAGCAGCTCGAAATTAGCGGGAGGAGCCTACGAGCAGTACTTC	CASSSKLAGGAYEQYF
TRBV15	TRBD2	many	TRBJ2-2	TGTGCCACCAGCAGACCCTGGACTAGCGGTAACACCGGGGAGCTGTTTTTT	CATSRPWTSGNTGELFF
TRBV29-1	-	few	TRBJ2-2	TGCAGCGTCCAGGGGGGGACCGGGGAGCTGTTTTTT	CSVQGGTGELFF
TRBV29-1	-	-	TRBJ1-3	TGCAGCGAATTGGTGGGAAACACCATATATTTT	CSELVGNTIYF
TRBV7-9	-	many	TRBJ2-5	TGTGCCAGCAGCTTACGGGCAGGTCAAGAGACCCAGTACTTC	CASSLRAGQETQYF
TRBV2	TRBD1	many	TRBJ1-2	TGTGCCAGCTCTTCAGGGGGGGGCTATGGCTACACCTTC	CASSSGGGYGYTF
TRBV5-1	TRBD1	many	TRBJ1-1	TGCGCCAGCAGCTTACAGGGGGCCCACGTGAACACTGAAGCTTTCTTT	CASSLQGAHVNTEAFF
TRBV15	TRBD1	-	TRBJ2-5	TGTGCCACCAGCAGAGGAGGGACAGGGATGACAGAGACCCAGTACTTC	CATSRGGTGMTETQYF